Shown below are 28 T cell receptor beta chains from a single sample sequenced in a study of T cells expressing NK-cell markers. TCRdb re-called the 5' RACE reads; one entry per CDR3 protein, DNA not given. The table lists roughly 160,000 distinct CDR3 sequences. The sample comprised blood T cells: a sorted CD56 or NKG2C T cell subset, CD4+ or CD8+ T cells, or bulk PBMC T cells (not recorded which). Every receptor here comes from a man aged 18-70 years in good health.

The chain uses TRBV25-1 and TRBJ2-3; the TCRdb D gene call, TRBD1, has no DNA to confirm it. Germline loops: CDR1 MGHDK, CDR2 SYGVNS. The CDR3 is 14 residues long. CDR3 sequence reads: CASSVGQLTDTQYF.

The V call is TRBV3-1, the J call TRBJ2-1; TCRdb gives TRBD1 as the D gene, but with no DNA this cannot be confirmed. The CDR3 has 17 amino acids. The germline V gene has CDR1 LGHDT and CDR2 YNNKEL (reference sequence). CDR3 region: CASSQGGGGGAPNEQFF.

This chain joins TRBV9 and TRBJ2-7; TCRdb lists TRBD1, though no DNA is available to test this call. Germline V gene data show CDR1 as SGDLS and CDR2 as YYNGEE. CDR3 size: 19 residues. The chain's CDR3 is CASSVAPGTGTPSSYEQYF.

The chain is built from TRBV2 and TRBJ2-7. The CDR3 sequence is 12 residues long. Germline V gene lookup returns CDR1 SNHLY and CDR2 FYNNEI. Here the CDR3 reads CASSEVGNEQYF.

The chain links TRBV7-9 to TRBJ2-7; TCRdb returns TRBD1, unconfirmable since there is no DNA. This CDR3 spans 17 amino acids. In germline, CDR1 is SEHNR, CDR2 FQNEAQ (reference sequence). The CDR3 loop reads CASSLAWSGMNSYEQYF.

The chain has TRBV6-2 or TRBV6-3 and TRBJ1-1. There are 13 residues in the CDR3. Germline-derived CDR1 and CDR2 are MNHEY and SVGEGT. The CDR3 protein is CASSYSIKAEAFF.

The gene calls are TRBV28 and TRBJ1-5; TCRdb's assignment of TRBD1 cannot be checked, as there is no DNA. Germline values: CDR1 MDHEN, CDR2 SYDVKM. CDR3 length: 16 amino acids. The CDR3 is CASSLYPRDSNQPQHF.

The rearrangement links TRBV5-1 to TRBJ2-7; the D call from TCRdb, TRBD2, cannot be confirmed without DNA. This CDR3 is built from 16 residues. CDR1 and CDR2 from the germline V gene are SGHRS and YFSETQ. The CDR3 protein is CASSPTGRGIAYEQYF.

The gene calls are TRBV7-9 and TRBJ2-3; TCRdb picks TRBD1, but there is no DNA to check that call. This CDR3 contains 16 residues. Germline values: CDR1 SEHNR, CDR2 FQNEAQ (reference sequence). CDR3 region: CASSPGRLTSTDTQYF.

The chain links TRBV29-1 to TRBJ2-1; TCRdb names TRBD1, which stays unverified in the absence of DNA. The germline CDR1 and CDR2 sequences are SQVTM and ANQGSEA. The CDR3 contains 13 residues. CDR3: CSGGDHSYNEQFF.

This chain connects TRBV19 to TRBJ2-1; TCRdb indicates TRBD1, and absent DNA this call remains unverified. Germline loops: CDR1 LNHDA, CDR2 SQIVND (reference sequence). This CDR3 is 16 amino acids long. CDR3 loop: CASNLESRGPDNEQFF.

The CDR3 spells CASSFTGSNYGYTF. This rearrangement joins TRBV28 to TRBJ1-2; the D call of TRBD1 rests on TCRdb alone, since no DNA is present to check it. The CDR3 loop spans 14 amino acids. Germline V gives CDR1 MDHEN, CDR2 SYDVKM.

The CDR3 reads CASGLAPGQGLTYEQYF. The V gene is TRBV12-5, the J gene TRBJ2-7; the TCRdb D gene call, TRBD1, has no DNA to confirm it. This CDR3 region has 17 residues. Per the germline V gene, CDR1 is LGHNT and CDR2 is FRNRAP.

J is TRBJ2-7 and V is TRBV4-2; TCRdb indicates TRBD1, and absent DNA this call remains unverified. The length of the CDR3 is 16 residues. The germline gives CDR1 LGHNA, CDR2 YNFKEQ. CDR3 in amino acids: CASSQGPGDSSYEQYF.

CDR3 residues: CASSTGGGWLNSYNEQFF. The rearrangement links TRBV9 to TRBJ2-1; TCRdb's D gene call, TRBD1, goes unchecked for lack of DNA. Germline V lookup: CDR1 SGDLS, CDR2 YYNGEE. The CDR3 length is 18 residues.

V and J are TRBV15 and TRBJ2-2; TCRdb lists TRBD1, though no DNA is available to test this call. CDR1 is LNHNV, CDR2 YYDKDF, per germline (reference sequence). CDR3 size: 15 residues. The CDR3 sequence is CATSRGGVYTGELFF.

The rearrangement uses TRBV25-1 and TRBJ1-1. The CDR3 is 12 amino acids. Per the germline V gene, CDR1 is MGHDK and CDR2 is SYGVNS. CDR3 sequence reads: CASSAHNTEAFF.

The chain links TRBV2 to TRBJ1-5; as DNA is missing, the TRBD1 call by TCRdb cannot be tested. The CDR3 runs to 15 residues. Germline CDR1 and CDR2: SNHLY and FYNNEI. CDR3 loop: CASSEAGTGWKPQHF.

The J gene is TRBJ2-5, the V gene TRBV14; TCRdb designates TRBD1, a call that cannot be tested without DNA. CDR3 length: 16 amino acids. CDR1 SGHDN and CDR2 FVKESK come from the germline V gene. CDR3 residues: CASSQEWAGGLETQYF.

The rearrangement joins TRBV23-1 to TRBJ2-7; TCRdb returns TRBD1, unconfirmable since there is no DNA. TRBV23-1 is reported as an ORF; its role is uncertain. The CDR3 has 15 amino acids. The CDR3 spells CASSPWGDREHEQYF.

The genes are TRBV9 and TRBJ2-4; TCRdb selects TRBD1, and the lack of DNA leaves this call unchecked. This CDR3 comprises 15 residues. In germline, CDR1 is SGDLS, CDR2 YYNGEE. The CDR3 loop reads CASSVEDRGINIQYF.

V usage is TRBV11-2 and J usage is TRBJ2-3; lacking DNA, the TRBD2 call made by TCRdb goes unchecked. The CDR3 runs 16 residues. The germline CDR1 and CDR2 sequences are SGHAT and FQNNGV. Here the CDR3 reads CASRTPSAGYSDTQYF.

The chain couples TRBV7-9 to TRBJ2-2; TCRdb names TRBD2, which stays unverified in the absence of DNA. The CDR3 runs to 17 residues. Germline V gene sequence: CDR1 SEHNR, CDR2 FQNEAQ (reference sequence). CDR3: CASSLDSPGLDTGELFF. The whole variable domain, remainder taken from reference TRBV7-9 and TRBJ2-2, is DTGVSQNPRHKITKRGQNVTFRCDPISEHNRLYWYRQTLGQGPEFLTYFQNEAQLEKSRLLSDRFSAERPKGSFSTLEIQRTEQGDSAMYLCASSLDSPGLDTGELFFGEGSRLTVL.

The rearrangement uses TRBV7-8 and TRBJ1-6; TCRdb gives TRBD1 as the D gene, but with no DNA this cannot be confirmed. The CDR3 has 14 amino acids. The V gene's germline CDR1 is SGHVS and CDR2 FQNEAQ. The CDR3 loop reads CASSFQTATSPLHF.

The V and J genes are TRBV5-4 and TRBJ2-5. This CDR3 has 14 residues. Looked up from germline, CDR1 is SGHNT and CDR2 is YYREEE (reference sequence). This chain's CDR3 is CASSLLEYQETQYF.

CDR3 amino acids: CASSLGEQPQHF. The V gene is TRBV5-6, the J gene TRBJ1-5. CDR3 length: 12 residues. Germline-derived CDR1 and CDR2 are SGHDT and YYEEEE.

The chain combines TRBV20-1 with TRBJ1-3. Germline CDR1 DFQATT, CDR2 SNEGSKA (reference sequence). The CDR3 is 14 residues long. CDR3 sequence reads: CSARDRVVGNTIYF.

The chain joins TRBV29-1 to TRBJ2-2. The CDR3 runs to 13 residues. Looked up from germline, CDR1 is SQVTM and CDR2 is ANQGSEA. This CDR3 reads CSVADGNTGELFF.